The present T cell receptor beta chain was sequenced within a study of CD8 T cells in ankylosing spondylitis. In germline, CDR1 is SNHLY, CDR2 FYNNEI. V gave up 7 bases and J gave up 7 bases; unmatched junction bases: 11. The CDR3 consists of 15 residues. Whole-study results and caveats: What seemed typical of ankylosing spondylitis blood was a TCR beta motif built from roughly 8 highly homologous variants.

The table lists this clonotype with a few counts. Its target is unknown. In making TCR beta libraries, quantitative 5'-RACE with molecular barcodes was used. MiXCR, run by TCRdb on the 5' RACE reads, gives a single entry per CDR3 protein. The sample shows under 550,000 distinct CDR3 sequences, roughly 27% of them seen only once. Material: blood, either unsorted or a sorted T cell fraction (not recorded which). The sequence was obtained from a male donor with ankylosing spondylitis. The chain recombines TRBV2 with TRBJ2-2; 8 bases map to TRBD2. The CDR3 nucleotides read TGTGCCAGCACTCCCAGCGGGAGATCCGGCGGGGAGCTGTTTTTT. Encoded protein: CASTPSGRSGGELFF.